What follows are 27 T cell receptor beta chains derived from one specimen sequenced in a study of T cell responses to AZD1222 COVID-19 vaccine. TCRdb keeps only in-frame clones here, not all; method: immunoSEQ multiplex PCR. This table has 100,000 or so clones, about 87% appearing once. The sequencing here drew on peripheral blood, taken on day 0 of AZD1222 vaccination. These receptors came from an adult in good health.

This clone was seen just once. J is TRBJ2-3 and V is TRBV7-3, with 7 bases identical to TRBD2. V lost 5 bases to trimming and J lost 2 bases; unmatched junction nucleotides: 13. The germline gives CDR1 SGHTA, CDR2 FQGTGA. The length of the CDR3 is 17 residues. The CDR3 here is CASSPTGLAAYTDTQYF. In DNA form, the CDR3 reads TGTGCCAGCAGCCCCACTGGGCTAGCGGCCTACACAGATACGCAGTATTTT.

The chain has TRBV7-8 and TRBJ1-1; D gene unclear. The germline V and J ends were trimmed by 6 bases and 5 bases, with 22 bases remaining between them. The CDR3 has 16 residues. CDR1 and CDR2 from the germline V gene are SGHVS and FQNEAQ. CDR3 sequence: CASRTDNHVPGTEAFF. DNA of the CDR3: TGTGCCAGCAGAACGGATAATCACGTGCCCGGGACTGAAGCTTTCTTT.

The chain recombines TRBV10-3 with TRBJ1-5; TRBD1 matches at 7 bases. The germline gives CDR1 ENHRY, CDR2 SYGVKD. The CDR3 length is 13 residues. With 2 bases clipped from V and 5 bases from J, the junction kept 0 bases outside the gene matches. The CDR3 is CAISETGDQPQHF. The CDR3 coding sequence is TGTGCCATCAGTGAGACAGGGGATCAGCCCCAGCATTTT.

The chain employs TRBV7-8 and TRBJ2-7; 8 positions match TRBD1. Germline V gene data show CDR1 as SGHVS and CDR2 as FQNEAQ. Trimming at V came to 6 bases and at J to 4 bases, leaving 8 bases not matched to a gene. The CDR3 has 14 amino acids. The CDR3: CASSSLGQGYEQYF. The CDR3 bases are TGTGCCAGCAGTTCCTTAGGACAGGGTTACGAGCAGTACTTC.

Only one count was recorded for this clone. The rearrangement joins TRBV20-1 to TRBJ1-4, with D uncertain. The CDR3 is made up of 17 amino acids. Trimming removed 3 bases from V and 3 bases from J, with 20 bases in between. Germline V lookup: CDR1 DFQATT, CDR2 SNEGSKA (reference sequence). The CDR3: CSASPNVKRRPNEKLFF. DNA for the CDR3: TGCAGTGCTAGTCCTAACGTAAAGCGGAGGCCTAATGAAAAACTGTTTTTT.

The chain employs TRBV6-2 or TRBV6-3 and TRBJ1-2; unclear D gene. The V end was cut by 2 bases, the J end by 8 bases, with 12 bases between. The CDR3 runs 13 residues. Germline CDR1 MNHEY, CDR2 SVGEGT. The CDR3 reads CASSYVEGGGYTF. For the CDR3, the DNA is TGTGCCAGCAGTTACGTGGAGGGTGGCGGCTACACCTTC.

The V call is TRBV18, the J call TRBJ2-2; D is undetermined. CDR1 is KGHSH, CDR2 LQKENI, per germline. Deletions cut 0 bases from V and 5 bases from J, with 1 base between. The length of the CDR3 is 12 residues. The CDR3 coding sequence is TGTGCCAGCTCACCACCGACCGGGGAGCTGTTTTTT. This gives the protein CASSPPTGELFF.

The rearrangement joins TRBV7-2 to TRBJ2-5, with TRBD1 matching over 7 bases. Germline V gene lookup returns CDR1 SGHTA and CDR2 FQGNSA. The CDR3 is 14 amino acids. V shed 5 bases and J 0 bases; nucleotides not matched to a gene: 3. The chain's CDR3 is CASSKTGHQETQYF. In DNA, the CDR3 is TGTGCCAGCAGCAAGACAGGGCACCAAGAGACCCAGTACTTC. The full variable domain, its missing parts supplied by reference TRBV7-2 and TRBJ2-5, is GAGVSQSPSNKVTEKGKDVELRCDPISGHTALYWYRQSLGQGLEFLIYFQGNSAPDKSGLPSDRFSAERTGGSVSTLTIQRTQQEDSAVYLCASSKTGHQETQYFGPGTRLLVL.

The chain joins TRBV11-2 to TRBJ2-7, with 10 bases identical to TRBD2. CDR3 length equals 16 residues. Germline trimming cut 2 bases from V and 3 bases from J; bases unmatched to any gene: 7. Germline V CDR1 and CDR2: SGHAT, FQNNGV. CDR3 sequence (DNA): TGTGCCAGCAGCTTAAGTCTACTAGCGGGATTCTACGAGCAGTACTTC. It encodes CASSLSLLAGFYEQYF.

The genes are TRBV19 and TRBJ2-1, with 7 nucleotides matching TRBD2. The CDR3 contains 15 residues. The germline V gene encodes CDR1 LNHDA and CDR2 SQIVND (reference sequence). V lost 3 bases, J lost 2 bases, and 4 bases stayed unmatched. Here the CDR3 reads CASSISREAYNEQFF. The DNA for the CDR3 is TGTGCCAGTAGTATTTCTCGGGAGGCCTACAATGAGCAGTTCTTC.

The genes are TRBV4-2 and TRBJ2-5, with D unresolved. Germline V CDR1 and CDR2: LGHNA, YNFKEQ. This CDR3 spans 14 amino acids. Trimming removed 1 base from V and 1 base from J, with 7 bases in between. The CDR3 region is CASSQGAPQETQYF. In DNA, the CDR3 is TGTGCCAGCAGCCAAGGAGCTCCCCAAGAGACCCAGTACTTC.

This sequence joins TRBV3-1 (or the pseudogene TRBV3-2) and TRBJ2-7; unclear D gene. The CDR3 covers 15 residues. Trimming pared 0 bases from V and 6 bases from J, leaving 15 bases between. The germline CDR1 and CDR2 sequences are LGHDT and YNNKEL (reference sequence). The CDR3 DNA follows: TGTGCCAGCAGCCAAGATCCCCGGGCCATGGCCGAGCAGTACTTC. Translation gives CASSQDPRAMAEQYF.

The sample holds a few counts of this clone. The J gene is TRBJ1-2, the V gene TRBV5-1; the D is unclear. The CDR3 runs 13 residues. From germline, CDR1 is SGHRS and CDR2 YFSETQ. Between the trimmed V and J ends, which lost 4 bases and 3 bases, there was a span of 10 bases. The CDR3 spells CASSERFDYGYTF. The CDR3 DNA sequence: TGCGCCAGCAGCGAGCGATTCGACTATGGCTACACCTTC.

The V and J genes are TRBV28 and TRBJ2-7; D may match TRBD1 or TRBD2 (6 bases each). Germline CDR1 MDHEN, CDR2 SYDVKM. The CDR3 consists of 14 residues. Deletions cut 6 bases from V and 3 bases from J, with 15 bases between. The CDR3 coding sequence is TGTGCCAGCAGGGTAGGGGGGCAACTCTACGAGCAGTACTTC. Translated: CASRVGGQLYEQYF.

V and J are TRBV2 and TRBJ2-7, with 11 bases that match TRBD2. Looked up from germline, CDR1 is SNHLY and CDR2 is FYNNEI. The CDR3 sequence is 14 residues long. V shed 4 bases and J 7 bases; nucleotides not matched to a gene: 6. In DNA form, the CDR3 reads TGTGCCAGCAGTGCGGGACTAGCGGTCCGGGAGCAGTACTTC. This translates into CASSAGLAVREQYF.

V is TRBV6-1 and J is TRBJ2-2, with D hard to call. The CDR3 is 14 residues long. CDR1 MNHNS and CDR2 SASEGT come from the germline V gene. V shed 6 bases and J shed 0 bases, with 8 bases lying between them. The CDR3 region has the DNA TGTGCCAGCAGCTCACGGGCGAACACCGGGGAGCTGTTTTTT. Translation: CASSSRANTGELFF.

The chain joins TRBV19 to TRBJ2-7, with TRBD2 as a possible D gene (6 bases). This CDR3 is built from 15 residues. Germline CDR1 reads LNHDA; CDR2 reads SQIVND (reference sequence). V was shortened by 2 bases and J by 0 bases, with 11 bases between the two germline ends. This chain's CDR3 is CASSIFLGSSYEQYF. CDR3 bases: TGTGCCAGTAGTATATTCCTCGGGAGCTCCTACGAGCAGTACTTC.

The V call is TRBV4-2, the J call TRBJ2-7, with D uncertain. Trimming left V 6 bases short and J 4 bases short, with 19 bases between. CDR3 length: 15 amino acids. CDR1 and CDR2 from the germline V gene are LGHNA and YNFKEQ. DNA of the CDR3: TGTGCCAGCAGTTGGTCAGTGGCCCCCTCTTACGAGCAGTACTTC. Translating gives CASSWSVAPSYEQYF.

The chain uses TRBV7-9 and TRBJ1-1, with D possibly being TRBD1 (5 bases). Per the germline V gene, CDR1 is SEHNR and CDR2 is FQNEAQ (reference sequence). V shed 3 bases and J shed 4 bases, with 18 bases lying between them. The CDR3 is 16 amino acids. In DNA, the CDR3 is TGTGCCAGCAGCTTTTTAGGTCCAAGGGGAGGCACTGAAGCTTTCTTT. As protein: CASSFLGPRGGTEAFF.

This chain uses TRBV19 with TRBJ1-1, with no clear D. CDR1 is LNHDA and CDR2 is SQIVND in the germline V gene (reference sequence). Trimming stripped 6 bases from V and 2 bases from J, with 13 bases between. CDR3 length: 14 amino acids. CDR3 DNA: TGTGCCAGTAGCTGGCAGGCGCGCAACACTGAAGCTTTCTTT. Translated, it gives CASSWQARNTEAFF.

The CDR3 reads CAISGTVATNEKLFF. Written as DNA, the CDR3 is TGTGCCATCAGTGGGACGGTTGCAACTAATGAAAAACTGTTTTTT. The rearrangement joins TRBV10-3 to TRBJ1-4; D call uncertain. The CDR3 spans 15 residues. Germline values: CDR1 ENHRY, CDR2 SYGVKD. The V end lost 4 bases, the J end lost 0 bases, and 9 bases lay between the germline ends.

CDR3 nucleotides: TGTGCCAGCAGTTTGGGGACAGCCGCAACTAATGAAAAACTGTTTTTT. Protein: CASSLGTAATNEKLFF. The genes are TRBV28 and TRBJ1-4, with 7 bases that match TRBD1. V was pared by 3 bases and J by 0 bases, with 4 bases of the junction left unmatched. CDR3 size: 16 residues. Germline loops: CDR1 MDHEN, CDR2 SYDVKM.

This clone came up a few times. The chain combines TRBV19 with TRBJ1-1; D possibly corresponds to TRBD1 (5 bases). Germline V gives CDR1 LNHDA, CDR2 SQIVND (reference sequence). The CDR3 consists of 12 residues. Trimming removed 5 bases from V and 4 bases from J, with 8 bases in between. CDR3 in amino acids: CASSSRGTEAFF. As DNA, the CDR3 is TGTGCCAGTAGTTCGAGGGGCACTGAAGCTTTCTTT. Full variable domain (outside the CDR3, taken from reference TRBV19 and TRBJ1-1): DGGITQSPKYLFRKEGQNVTLSCEQNLNHDAMYWYRQDPGQGLRLIYYSQIVNDFQKGDIAEGYSVSREKKESFPLTVTSAQKNPTAFYLCASSSRGTEAFFGQGTRLTVV.

The V call is TRBV19, the J call TRBJ2-3, with a possible D match to TRBD1 (5 bases). Trimming removed 4 bases at V and 2 bases at J, with 16 bases between. This CDR3 comprises 16 residues. Per germline, CDR1 LNHDA and CDR2 SQIVND (reference sequence). The CDR3 DNA reads as TGTGCCAGTAGTACCTCGACAGATTACTACACAGATACGCAGTATTTT. Its protein product is CASSTSTDYYTDTQYF.

This rearrangement joins TRBV19 to TRBJ1-2; unclear D gene. Per germline, CDR1 LNHDA and CDR2 SQIVND (reference sequence). V shed 4 bases and J shed 4 bases, with 10 bases lying between them. This CDR3 is built from 13 residues. CDR3 amino acids: CASSNSEAYGYTF. Here the CDR3 DNA reads TGTGCCAGTAGTAATTCGGAGGCCTATGGCTACACCTTC.

The table lists this clone with a count of one. The CDR3 bases are TGTGCCAGCAGCCCGCGCAGGGTAGCTAACTATGGCTACACCTTC. Its translation: CASSPRRVANYGYTF. This chain joins TRBV7-8 and TRBJ1-2, with D maybe TRBD1 (5 bases). The CDR3 totals 15 residues. The germline V gene encodes CDR1 SGHVS and CDR2 FQNEAQ. Trimming took off 5 bases at V and 0 bases at J, with 13 bases between the two ends. The full variable domain, rest sourced from reference TRBV7-8 and TRBJ1-2, is GAGVSQSPRYKVAKRGQDVALRCDPISGHVSLFWYQQALGQGPEFLTYFQNEAQLDKSGLPSDRFFAERPEGSVSTLKIQRTQQEDSAVYLCASSPRRVANYGYTFGSGTRLTVV.

J is TRBJ2-3 and V is TRBV19, with 7 positions matching TRBD2. Trimming removed 5 bases from V and 5 bases from J; junction bases left unmatched: 7. CDR3 length: 14 amino acids. Per the germline V gene, CDR1 is LNHDA and CDR2 is SQIVND (reference sequence). The CDR3 loop is CASSPAAGVDTQYF. The CDR3 nucleotides read TGTGCCAGTAGTCCCGCGGCGGGGGTAGATACGCAGTATTTT.